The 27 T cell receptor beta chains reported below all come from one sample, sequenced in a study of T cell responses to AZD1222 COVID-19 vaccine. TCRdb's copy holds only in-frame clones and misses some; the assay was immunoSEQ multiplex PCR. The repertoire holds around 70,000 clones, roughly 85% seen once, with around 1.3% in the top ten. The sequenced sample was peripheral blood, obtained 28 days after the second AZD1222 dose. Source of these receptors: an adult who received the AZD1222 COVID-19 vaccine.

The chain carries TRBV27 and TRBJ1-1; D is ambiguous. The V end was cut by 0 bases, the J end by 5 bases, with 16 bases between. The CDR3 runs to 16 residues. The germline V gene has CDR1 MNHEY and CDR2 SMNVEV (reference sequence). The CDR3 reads CASSLSVWLTGTEAFF. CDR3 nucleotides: TGTGCCAGCAGTTTATCAGTCTGGTTGACGGGAACTGAAGCTTTCTTT.

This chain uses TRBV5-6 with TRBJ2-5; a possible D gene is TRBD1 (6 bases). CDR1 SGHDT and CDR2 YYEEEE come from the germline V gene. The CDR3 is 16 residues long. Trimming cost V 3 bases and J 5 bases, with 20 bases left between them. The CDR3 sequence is CASSWFSTGRRETQYF. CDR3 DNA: TGTGCCAGCAGCTGGTTCTCGACAGGTCGGAGGGAGACCCAGTACTTC. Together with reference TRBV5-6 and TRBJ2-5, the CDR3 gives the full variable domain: DAGVTQSPTHLIKTRGQQVTLRCSPKSGHDTVSWYQQALGQGPQFIFQYYEEEERQRGNFPDRFSGHQFPNYSSELNVNALLLGDSALYLCASSWFSTGRRETQYFGPGTRLLVL.

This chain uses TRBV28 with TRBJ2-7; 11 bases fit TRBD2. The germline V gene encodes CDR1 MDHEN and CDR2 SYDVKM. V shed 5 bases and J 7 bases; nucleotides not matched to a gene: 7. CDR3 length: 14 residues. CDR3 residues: CASSVAGGPGEQYF. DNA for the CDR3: TGTGCCAGCAGTGTAGCGGGAGGGCCGGGGGAGCAGTACTTC.

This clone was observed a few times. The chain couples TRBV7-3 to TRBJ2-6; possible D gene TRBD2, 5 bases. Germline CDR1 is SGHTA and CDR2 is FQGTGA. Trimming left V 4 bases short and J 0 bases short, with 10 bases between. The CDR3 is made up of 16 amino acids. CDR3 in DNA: TGTGCCAGCAGCTCTGAGGGAGCCTCTGGGGCCAACGTCCTGACTTTC. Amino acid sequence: CASSSEGASGANVLTF.

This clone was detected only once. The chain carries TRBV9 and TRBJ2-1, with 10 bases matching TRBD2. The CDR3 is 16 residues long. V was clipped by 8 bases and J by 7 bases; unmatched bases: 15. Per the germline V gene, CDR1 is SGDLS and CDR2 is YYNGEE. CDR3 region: CASTSAGTSVLNEQFF. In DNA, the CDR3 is TGTGCCAGTACCTCTGCTGGGACTAGCGTCCTAAATGAGCAGTTCTTC.

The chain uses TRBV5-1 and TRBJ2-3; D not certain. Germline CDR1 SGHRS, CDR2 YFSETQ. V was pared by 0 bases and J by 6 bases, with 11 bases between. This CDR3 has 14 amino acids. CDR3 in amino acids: CASSLVAVGDTQYF. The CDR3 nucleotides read TGCGCCAGCAGCTTGGTGGCAGTGGGGGATACGCAGTATTTT.

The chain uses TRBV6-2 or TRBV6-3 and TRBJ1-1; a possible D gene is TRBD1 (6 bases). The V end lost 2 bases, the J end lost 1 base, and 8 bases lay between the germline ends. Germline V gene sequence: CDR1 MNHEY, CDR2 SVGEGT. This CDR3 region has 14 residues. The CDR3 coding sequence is TGTGCCAGCAGTTACCAGGACAGGAACACTGAAGCTTTCTTT. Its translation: CASSYQDRNTEAFF.

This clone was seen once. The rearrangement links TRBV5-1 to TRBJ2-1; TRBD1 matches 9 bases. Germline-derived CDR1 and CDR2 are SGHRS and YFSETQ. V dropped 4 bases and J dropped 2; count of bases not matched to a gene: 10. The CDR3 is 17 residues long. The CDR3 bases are TGCGCCAGCAGCCCCCCACGGACAGGGGCCACCTACAATGAGCAGTTCTTC. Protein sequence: CASSPPRTGATYNEQFF.

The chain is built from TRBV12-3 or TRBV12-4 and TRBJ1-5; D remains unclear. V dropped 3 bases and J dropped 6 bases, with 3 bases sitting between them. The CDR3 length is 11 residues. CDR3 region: CASSLGQPQHF. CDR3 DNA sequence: TGTGCCAGCAGTTTGGGTCAGCCCCAGCATTTT.

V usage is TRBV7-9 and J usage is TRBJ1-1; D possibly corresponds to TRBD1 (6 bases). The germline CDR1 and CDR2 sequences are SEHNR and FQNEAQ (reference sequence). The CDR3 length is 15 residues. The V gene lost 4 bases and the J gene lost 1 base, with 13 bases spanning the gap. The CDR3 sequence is CASSSGGRGNTEAFF. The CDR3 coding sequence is TGTGCCAGCAGCTCCGGGGGCCGAGGGAACACTGAAGCTTTCTTT.

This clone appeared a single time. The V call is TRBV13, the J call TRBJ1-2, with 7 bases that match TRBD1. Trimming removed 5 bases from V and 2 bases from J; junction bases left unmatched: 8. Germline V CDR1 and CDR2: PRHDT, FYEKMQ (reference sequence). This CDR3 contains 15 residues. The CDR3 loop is CASSHKQGINYGYTF. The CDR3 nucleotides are TGTGCCAGCAGCCATAAACAGGGGATAAACTATGGCTACACCTTC.

CDR3: CASSLGSEAFF. For the CDR3, the DNA is TGTGCCAGCAGCTTGGGGAGTGAAGCTTTCTTT. V and J are TRBV5-4 and TRBJ1-1; D ambiguous. Deletions cut 0 bases from V and 7 bases from J, with 4 bases between. CDR3 length equals 11 residues. CDR1 and CDR2 (germline): SGHNT, YYREEE (reference sequence).

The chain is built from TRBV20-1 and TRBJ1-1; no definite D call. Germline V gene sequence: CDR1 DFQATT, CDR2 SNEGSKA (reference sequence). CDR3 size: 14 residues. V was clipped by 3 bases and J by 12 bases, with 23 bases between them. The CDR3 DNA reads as TGCAGTGCTAGTAAGAAGTTGTCGCGACCCCGTACTTTCTTT. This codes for CSASKKLSRPRTFF.

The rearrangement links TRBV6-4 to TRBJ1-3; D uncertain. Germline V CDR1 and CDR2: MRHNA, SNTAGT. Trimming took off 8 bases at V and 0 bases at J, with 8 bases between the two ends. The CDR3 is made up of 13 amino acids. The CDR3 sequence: CASEPDSGNTIYF. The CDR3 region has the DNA TGTGCCAGCGAGCCGGACTCTGGAAACACCATATATTTT.

The CDR3 reads CAWSRQGAAYEQYF. The CDR3 nucleotides are TGTGCCTGGAGTAGACAGGGGGCGGCCTACGAGCAGTACTTC. The chain recombines TRBV30 with TRBJ2-7; 10 bases align to TRBD1. The germline CDR1 and CDR2 sequences are GTSNPN and SVGIG (reference sequence). J gave up 2 bases and V 2 bases, and 3 bases lay outside the gene matches. There are 14 residues in the CDR3.

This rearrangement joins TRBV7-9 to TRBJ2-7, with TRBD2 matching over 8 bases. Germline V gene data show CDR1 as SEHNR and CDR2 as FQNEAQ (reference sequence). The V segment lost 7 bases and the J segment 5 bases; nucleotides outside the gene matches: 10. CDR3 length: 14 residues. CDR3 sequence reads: CASTLTSAADEQYF. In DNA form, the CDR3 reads TGTGCCAGCACCCTGACTAGCGCTGCTGACGAGCAGTACTTC.

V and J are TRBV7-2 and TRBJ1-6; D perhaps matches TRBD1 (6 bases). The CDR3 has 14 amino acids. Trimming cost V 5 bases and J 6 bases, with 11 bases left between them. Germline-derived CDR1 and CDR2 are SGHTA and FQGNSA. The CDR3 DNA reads TGTGCCAGCAGCCGTGACAGGAGTAATTCACCCCTCCACTTT. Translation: CASSRDRSNSPLHF.

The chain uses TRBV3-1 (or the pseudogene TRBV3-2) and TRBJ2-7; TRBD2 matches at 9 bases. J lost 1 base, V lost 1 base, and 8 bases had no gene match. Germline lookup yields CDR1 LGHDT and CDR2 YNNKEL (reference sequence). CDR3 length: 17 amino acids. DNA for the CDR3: TGTGCCAGCAGCCAAGGCGGGAGGGGACCGAAGTCCTACGAGCAGTACTTC. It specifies CASSQGGRGPKSYEQYF.

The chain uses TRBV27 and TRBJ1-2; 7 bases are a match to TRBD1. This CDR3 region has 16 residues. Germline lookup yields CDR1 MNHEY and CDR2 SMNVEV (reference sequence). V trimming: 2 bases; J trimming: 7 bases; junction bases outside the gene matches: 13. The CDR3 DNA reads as TGTGCCAGCAGTTTAAGGGGACAGACTATCTCGGGTGGCTACACCTTC. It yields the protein CASSLRGQTISGGYTF.

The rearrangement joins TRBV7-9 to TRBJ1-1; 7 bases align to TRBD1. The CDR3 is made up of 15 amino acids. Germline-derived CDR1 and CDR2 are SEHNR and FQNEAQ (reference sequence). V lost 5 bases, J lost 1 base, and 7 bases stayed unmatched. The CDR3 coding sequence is TGTGCCAGCAGCCCGAAAGGGACAGAGAACACTGAAGCTTTCTTT. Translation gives CASSPKGTENTEAFF.

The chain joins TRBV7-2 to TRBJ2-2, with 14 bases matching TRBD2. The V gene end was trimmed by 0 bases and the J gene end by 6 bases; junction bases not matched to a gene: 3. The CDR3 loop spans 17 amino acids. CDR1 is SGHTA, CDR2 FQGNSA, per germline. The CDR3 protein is CASSLAGGLAGAGELFF. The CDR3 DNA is TGTGCCAGCAGCTTAGCGGGGGGACTAGCGGGAGCCGGGGAGCTGTTTTTT. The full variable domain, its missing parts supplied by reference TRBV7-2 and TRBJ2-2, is GAGVSQSPSNKVTEKGKDVELRCDPISGHTALYWYRQSLGQGLEFLIYFQGNSAPDKSGLPSDRFSAERTGGSVSTLTIQRTQQEDSAVYLCASSLAGGLAGAGELFFGEGSRLTVL.

The CDR3 DNA sequence: TGTGCCAGCAGCTTCCTTTTCGCACGAGCGGGAGGGTCCGGGGAGCTGTTTTTT. This encodes CASSFLFARAGGSGELFF. The rearrangement uses TRBV7-9 and TRBJ2-2; 10 bases match TRBD2. The CDR3 consists of 18 residues. Germline CDR1 is SEHNR and CDR2 is FQNEAQ (reference sequence). Losses at the gene ends were 3 bases for V and 6 bases for J; bases not matched to a gene: 13. The entire variable domain, with the rest obtained from reference TRBV7-9 and TRBJ2-2, is as follows: DTGVSQNPRHKITKRGQNVTFRCDPISEHNRLYWYRQTLGQGPEFLTYFQNEAQLEKSRLLSDRFSAERPKGSFSTLEIQRTEQGDSAMYLCASSFLFARAGGSGELFFGEGSRLTVL.

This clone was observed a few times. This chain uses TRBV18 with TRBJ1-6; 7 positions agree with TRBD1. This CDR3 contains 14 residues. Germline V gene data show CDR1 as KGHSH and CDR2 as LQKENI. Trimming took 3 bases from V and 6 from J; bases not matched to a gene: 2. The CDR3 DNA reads TGTGCCAGCTCACCGGGACAGATTAATTCACCCCTCCACTTT. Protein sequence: CASSPGQINSPLHF.

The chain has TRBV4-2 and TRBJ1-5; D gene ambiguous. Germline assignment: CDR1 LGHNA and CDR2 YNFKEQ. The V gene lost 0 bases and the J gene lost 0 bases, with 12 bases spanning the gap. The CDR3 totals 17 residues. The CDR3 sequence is CASSQDASQISNQPQHF. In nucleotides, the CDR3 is TGTGCCAGCAGCCAAGATGCTTCACAGATTAGCAATCAGCCCCAGCATTTT.

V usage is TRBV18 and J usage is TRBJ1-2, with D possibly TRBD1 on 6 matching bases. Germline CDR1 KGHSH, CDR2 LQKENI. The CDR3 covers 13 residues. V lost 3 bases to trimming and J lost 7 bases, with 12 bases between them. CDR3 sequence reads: CASSPGGLSGYTF. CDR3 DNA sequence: TGTGCCAGCTCACCGGGGGGCTTGAGTGGCTACACCTTC.

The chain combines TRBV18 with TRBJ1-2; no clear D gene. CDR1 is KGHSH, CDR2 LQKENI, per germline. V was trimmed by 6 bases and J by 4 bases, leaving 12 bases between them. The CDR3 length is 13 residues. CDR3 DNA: TGTGCCAGCTCGCCCGACAATGCCTATGGCTACACCTTC. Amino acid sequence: CASSPDNAYGYTF.

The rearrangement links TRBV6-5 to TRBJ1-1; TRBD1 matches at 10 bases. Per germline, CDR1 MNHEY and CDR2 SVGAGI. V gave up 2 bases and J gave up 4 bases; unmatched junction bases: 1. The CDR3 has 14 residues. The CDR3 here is CASSYGTGVTEAFF. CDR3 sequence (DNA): TGTGCCAGCAGTTACGGGACAGGGGTCACTGAAGCTTTCTTT.